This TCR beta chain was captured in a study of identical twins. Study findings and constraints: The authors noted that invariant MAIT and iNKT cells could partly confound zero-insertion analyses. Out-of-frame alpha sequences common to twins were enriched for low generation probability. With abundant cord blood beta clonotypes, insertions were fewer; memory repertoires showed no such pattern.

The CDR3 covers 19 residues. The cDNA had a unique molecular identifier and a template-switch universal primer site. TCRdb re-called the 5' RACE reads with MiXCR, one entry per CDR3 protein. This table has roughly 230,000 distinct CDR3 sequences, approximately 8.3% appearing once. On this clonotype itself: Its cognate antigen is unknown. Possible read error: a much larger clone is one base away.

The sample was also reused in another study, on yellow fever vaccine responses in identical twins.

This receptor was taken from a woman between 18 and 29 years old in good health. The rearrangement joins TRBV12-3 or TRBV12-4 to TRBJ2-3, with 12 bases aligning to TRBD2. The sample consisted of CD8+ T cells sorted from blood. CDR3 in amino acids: CAICPPGLAGPKPTDTQNF. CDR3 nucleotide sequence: TGTGCCATCTGCCCTCCGGGACTAGCGGGCCCAAAGCCCACAGATACGCAGAATTTT.